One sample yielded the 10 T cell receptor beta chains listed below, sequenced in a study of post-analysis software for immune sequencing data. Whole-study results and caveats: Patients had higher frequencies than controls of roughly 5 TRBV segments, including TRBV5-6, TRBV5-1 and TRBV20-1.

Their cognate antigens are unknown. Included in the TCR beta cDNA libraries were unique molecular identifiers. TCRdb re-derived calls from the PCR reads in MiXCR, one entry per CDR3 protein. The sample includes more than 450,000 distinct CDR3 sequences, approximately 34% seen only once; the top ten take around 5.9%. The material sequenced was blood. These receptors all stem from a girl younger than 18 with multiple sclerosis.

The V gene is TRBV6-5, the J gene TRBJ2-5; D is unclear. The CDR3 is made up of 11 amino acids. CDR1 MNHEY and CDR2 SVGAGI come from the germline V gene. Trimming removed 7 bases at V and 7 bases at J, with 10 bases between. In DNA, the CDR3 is TGTGCCAGCACTCTGGGGATGACCCAGTACTTC. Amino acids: CASTLGMTQYF.

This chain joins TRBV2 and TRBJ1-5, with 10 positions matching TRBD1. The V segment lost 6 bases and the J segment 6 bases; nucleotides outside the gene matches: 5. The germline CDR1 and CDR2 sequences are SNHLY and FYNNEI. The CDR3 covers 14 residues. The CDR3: CASSGQGVGQPQHF. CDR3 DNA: TGTGCCAGCAGCGGACAGGGGGTAGGTCAGCCCCAGCATTTT.

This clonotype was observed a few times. The CDR3 bases are TGCAGTGCTAGAGATCCGTGGAGTCCGAACACTGAAGCTTTCTTT. Its protein is CSARDPWSPNTEAFF. The chain links TRBV20-1 to TRBJ1-1; no clear D gene. V was cut by 0 bases and J by 1 base, with 12 bases left in between. CDR3 length: 15 residues. The germline gives CDR1 DFQATT, CDR2 SNEGSKA (reference sequence).

CDR3 nucleotide sequence: TGCGCCAGCAGCCCGTATAGGGGCTCTAACTATGGCTACACCTTC. Encoded protein: CASSPYRGSNYGYTF. This chain connects TRBV5-1 to TRBJ1-2, with D maybe TRBD1 (5 bases). Trimming took 4 bases from V and 0 from J, leaving 13 bases between them. This CDR3 region has 15 residues. Germline-derived CDR1 and CDR2 are SGHRS and YFSETQ.

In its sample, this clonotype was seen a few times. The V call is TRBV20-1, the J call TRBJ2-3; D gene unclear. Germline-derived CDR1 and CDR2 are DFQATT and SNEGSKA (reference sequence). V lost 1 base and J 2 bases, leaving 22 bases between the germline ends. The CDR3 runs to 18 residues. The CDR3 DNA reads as TGCAGTGCTAGAGCCCCAGTCTGGGCTTCTCGGACCACAGATACGCAGTATTTT. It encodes CSARAPVWASRTTDTQYF.

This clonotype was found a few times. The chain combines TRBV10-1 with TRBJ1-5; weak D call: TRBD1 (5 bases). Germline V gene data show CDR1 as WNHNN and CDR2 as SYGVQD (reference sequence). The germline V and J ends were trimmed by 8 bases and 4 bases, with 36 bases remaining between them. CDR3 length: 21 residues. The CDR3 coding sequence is TGCGCCAGCGGGCTCCTTAAAGGAGACTGGGCACTAGGGGAAATTAATCAGCCCCAGCATTTT. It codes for CASGLLKGDWALGEINQPQHF.

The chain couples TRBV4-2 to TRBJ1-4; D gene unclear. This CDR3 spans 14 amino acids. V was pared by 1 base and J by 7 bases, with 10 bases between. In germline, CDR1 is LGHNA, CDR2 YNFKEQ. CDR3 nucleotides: TGTGCCAGCAGCCAAGTCCGAGTTGGTGAAAAACTGTTTTTT. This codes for CASSQVRVGEKLFF.

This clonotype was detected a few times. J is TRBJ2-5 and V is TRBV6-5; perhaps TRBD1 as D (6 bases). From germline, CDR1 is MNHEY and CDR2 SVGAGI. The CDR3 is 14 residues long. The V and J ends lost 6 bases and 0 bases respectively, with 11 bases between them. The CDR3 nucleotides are TGTGCCAGCAGCCTCCGGGACAACCAAGAGACCCAGTACTTC. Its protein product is CASSLRDNQETQYF.

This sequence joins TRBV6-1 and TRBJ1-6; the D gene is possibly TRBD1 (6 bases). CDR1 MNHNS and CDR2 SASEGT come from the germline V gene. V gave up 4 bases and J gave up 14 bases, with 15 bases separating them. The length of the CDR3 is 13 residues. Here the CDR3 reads CASSANTGITLHF. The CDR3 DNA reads TGTGCCAGCAGTGCTAACACAGGGATCACCCTCCACTTT.

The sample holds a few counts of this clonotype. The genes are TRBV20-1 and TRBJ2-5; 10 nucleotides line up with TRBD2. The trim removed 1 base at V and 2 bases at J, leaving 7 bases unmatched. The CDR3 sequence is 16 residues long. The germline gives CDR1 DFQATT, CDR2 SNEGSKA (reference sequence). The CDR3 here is CSARGISGGLQETQYF. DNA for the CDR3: TGCAGTGCTAGAGGGATTAGCGGGGGGCTACAAGAGACCCAGTACTTC.